This TCR beta chain was retrieved from a study of blood T cell repertoires in COVID-19. Original handling: It was from reference gene primer amplification that nucleated cell counts were estimated. Using immunoSEQ multiplex PCR, the repertoire was profiled, and TCRdb retains in-frame clones only, with some absent. The DNA was the basis for D and trimming; V, J and clone size are from that table. The repertoire holds 150,000 to 200,000 clones, with 84% as singletons. CDR3 length: 12 residues. Germline CDR1 reads MGHDK; CDR2 reads SYGVNS. With V trimmed by 3 bases and J by 9 bases, 3 bases remained unmatched.

The origin of this receptor is a woman aged 70-85 years with COVID-19, enrolled during active disease. This rearrangement joins TRBV25-1 to TRBJ1-1; TRBD1 aligns across 8 bases. Sequencing input: peripheral blood. For the CDR3, the DNA is TGTGCCAGCAGTGAGTTCAGGGGGCAAGCTTTCTTT. As protein: CASSEFRGQAFF. Full variable domain (rest looked up from reference TRBV25-1 and TRBJ1-1): EADIYQTPRYLVIGTGKKITLECSQTMGHDKMYWYQQDPGMELHLIHYSYGVNSTEKGDLSSESTVSRIRTEHFPLTLESARPSHTSQYLCASSEFRGQAFFGQGTRLTVV.